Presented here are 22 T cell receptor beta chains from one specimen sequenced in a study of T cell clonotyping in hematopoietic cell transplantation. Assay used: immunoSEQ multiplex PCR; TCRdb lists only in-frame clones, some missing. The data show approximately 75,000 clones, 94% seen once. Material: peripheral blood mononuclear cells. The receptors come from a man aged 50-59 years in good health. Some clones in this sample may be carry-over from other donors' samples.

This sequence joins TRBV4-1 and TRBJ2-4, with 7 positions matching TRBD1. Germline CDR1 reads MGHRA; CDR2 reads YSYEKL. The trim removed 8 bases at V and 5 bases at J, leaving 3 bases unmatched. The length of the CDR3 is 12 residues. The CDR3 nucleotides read TGCGCCAGCGTCGGGACAGAAAACATTCAGTACTTC. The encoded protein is CASVGTENIQYF.

In DNA form, the CDR3 reads TGTGCCAGCACCTTCACCGGGGAGCTGTTTTTT. It yields the protein CASTFTGELFF. The chain uses TRBV28 and TRBJ2-2; D uncertain. The V end was cut by 7 bases, the J end by 4 bases, with 4 bases between. The CDR3 extends over 11 amino acids. From germline, CDR1 is MDHEN and CDR2 SYDVKM.

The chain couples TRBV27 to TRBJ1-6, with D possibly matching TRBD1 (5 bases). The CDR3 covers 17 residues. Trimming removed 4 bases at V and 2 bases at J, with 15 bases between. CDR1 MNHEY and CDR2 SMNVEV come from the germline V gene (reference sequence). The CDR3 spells CASSYGGAGAYNSPLHF. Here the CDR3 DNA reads TGTGCCAGCAGTTATGGGGGAGCGGGGGCCTATAATTCACCCCTCCACTTT.

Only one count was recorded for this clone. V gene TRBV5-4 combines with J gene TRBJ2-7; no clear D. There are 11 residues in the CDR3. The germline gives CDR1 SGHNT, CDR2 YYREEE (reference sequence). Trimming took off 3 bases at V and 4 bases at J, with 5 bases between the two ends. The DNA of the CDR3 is TGTGCCAGCAGCTATCAATACGAGCAGTACTTC. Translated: CASSYQYEQYF.

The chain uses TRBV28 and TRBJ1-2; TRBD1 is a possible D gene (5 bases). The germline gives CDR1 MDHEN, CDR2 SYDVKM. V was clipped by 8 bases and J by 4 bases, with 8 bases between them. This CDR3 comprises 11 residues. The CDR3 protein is CASDSSYGYTF. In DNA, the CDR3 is TGTGCCAGCGACAGTTCCTATGGCTACACCTTC.

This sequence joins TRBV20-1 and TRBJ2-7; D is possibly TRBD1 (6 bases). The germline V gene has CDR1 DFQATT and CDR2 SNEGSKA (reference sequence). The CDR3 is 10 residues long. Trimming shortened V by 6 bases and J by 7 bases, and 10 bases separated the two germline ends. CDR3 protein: CSARTDEQYF. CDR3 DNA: TGCAGTGCCCGGACAGATGAGCAGTACTTC.

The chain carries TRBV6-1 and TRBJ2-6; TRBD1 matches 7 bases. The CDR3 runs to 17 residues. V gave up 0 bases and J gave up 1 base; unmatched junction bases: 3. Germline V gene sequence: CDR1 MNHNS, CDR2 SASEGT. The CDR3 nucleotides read TGTGCCAGCAGTGAAGCGTGGGGACAGTCTGGGGCCAACGTCCTGACTTTC. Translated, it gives CASSEAWGQSGANVLTF.

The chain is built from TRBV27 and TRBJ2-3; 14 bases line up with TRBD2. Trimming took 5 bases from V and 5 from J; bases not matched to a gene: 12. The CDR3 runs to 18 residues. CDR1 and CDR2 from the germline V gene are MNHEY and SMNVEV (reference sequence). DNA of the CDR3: TGTGCCAGCAGTCCCCCAGGTGGGACTAGCGGGAGAATAGATACGCAGTATTTT. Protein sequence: CASSPPGGTSGRIDTQYF.

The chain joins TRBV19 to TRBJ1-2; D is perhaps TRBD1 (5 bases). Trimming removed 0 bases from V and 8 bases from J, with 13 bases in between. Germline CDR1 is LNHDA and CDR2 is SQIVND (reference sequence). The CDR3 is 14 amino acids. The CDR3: CASSIDNGAWGYTF. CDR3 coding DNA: TGTGCCAGTAGTATAGATAACGGGGCCTGGGGCTACACCTTC. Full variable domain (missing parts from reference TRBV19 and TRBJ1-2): DGGITQSPKYLFRKEGQNVTLSCEQNLNHDAMYWYRQDPGQGLRLIYYSQIVNDFQKGDIAEGYSVSREKKESFPLTVTSAQKNPTAFYLCASSIDNGAWGYTFGSGTRLTVV.

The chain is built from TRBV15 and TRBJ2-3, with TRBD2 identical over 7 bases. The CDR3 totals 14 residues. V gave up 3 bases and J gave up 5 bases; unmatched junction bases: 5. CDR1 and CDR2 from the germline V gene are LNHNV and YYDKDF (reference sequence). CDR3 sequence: CATSRGGSIDTQYF. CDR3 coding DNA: TGTGCCACCAGCAGGGGCGGGAGTATAGATACGCAGTATTTT. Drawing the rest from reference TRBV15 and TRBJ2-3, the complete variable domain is DAMVIQNPRYQVTQFGKPVTLSCSQTLNHNVMYWYQQKSSQAPKLLFHYYDKDFNNEADTPDNFQSRRPNTSFCFLDIRSPGLGDTAMYLCATSRGGSIDTQYFGPGTRLTVL.

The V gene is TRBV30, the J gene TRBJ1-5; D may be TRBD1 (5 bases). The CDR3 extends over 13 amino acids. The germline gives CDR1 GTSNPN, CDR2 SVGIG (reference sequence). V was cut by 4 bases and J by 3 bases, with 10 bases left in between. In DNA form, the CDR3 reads TGTGCCTGGAATGGAGGGGACAATCAGCCCCAGCATTTT. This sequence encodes CAWNGGDNQPQHF.

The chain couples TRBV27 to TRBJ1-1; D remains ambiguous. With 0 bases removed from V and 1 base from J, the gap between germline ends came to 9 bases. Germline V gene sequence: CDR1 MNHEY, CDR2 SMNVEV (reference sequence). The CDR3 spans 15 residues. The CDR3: CASSLSILPNTEAFF. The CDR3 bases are TGTGCCAGCAGTTTATCGATATTGCCGAACACTGAAGCTTTCTTT.

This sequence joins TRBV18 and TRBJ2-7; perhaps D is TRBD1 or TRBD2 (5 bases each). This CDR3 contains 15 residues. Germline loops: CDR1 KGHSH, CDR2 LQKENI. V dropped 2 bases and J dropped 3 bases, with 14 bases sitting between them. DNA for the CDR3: TGTGCCAGCTCACCAAATGGGGACGGGTTCTACGAGCAGTACTTC. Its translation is CASSPNGDGFYEQYF.

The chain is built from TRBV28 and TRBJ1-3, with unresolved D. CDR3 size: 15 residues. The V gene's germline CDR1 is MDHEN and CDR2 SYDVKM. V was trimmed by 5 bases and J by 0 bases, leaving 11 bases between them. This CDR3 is CASSLSTFSGNTIYF. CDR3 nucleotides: TGTGCCAGCAGTCTCTCGACCTTCTCTGGAAACACCATATATTTT. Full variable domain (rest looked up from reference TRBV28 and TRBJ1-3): DVKVTQSSRYLVKRTGEKVFLECVQDMDHENMFWYRQDPGLGLRLIYFSYDVKMKEKGDIPEGYSVSREKKERFSLILESASTNQTSMYLCASSLSTFSGNTIYFGEGSWLTVV.

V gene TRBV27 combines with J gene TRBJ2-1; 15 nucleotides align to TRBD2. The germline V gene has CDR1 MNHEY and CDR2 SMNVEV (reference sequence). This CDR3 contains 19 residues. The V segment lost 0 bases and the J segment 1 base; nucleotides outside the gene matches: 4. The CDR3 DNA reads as TGTGCCAGCAGTTTATCCGGACTAGCGGGAGGGGGTTCCTACAATGAGCAGTTCTTC. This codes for CASSLSGLAGGGSYNEQFF.

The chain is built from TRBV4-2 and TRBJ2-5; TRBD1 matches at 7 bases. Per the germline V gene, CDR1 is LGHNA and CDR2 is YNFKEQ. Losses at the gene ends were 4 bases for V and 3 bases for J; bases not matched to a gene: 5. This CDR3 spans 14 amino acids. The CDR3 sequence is CASSLPGQKETQYF. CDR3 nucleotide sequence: TGTGCCAGCAGCCTTCCGGGACAGAAAGAGACCCAGTACTTC.

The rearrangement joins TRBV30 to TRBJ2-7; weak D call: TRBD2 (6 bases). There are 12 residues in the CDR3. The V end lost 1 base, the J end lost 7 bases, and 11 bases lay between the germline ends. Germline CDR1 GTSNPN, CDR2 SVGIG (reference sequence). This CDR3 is CAWSANRGEQYF. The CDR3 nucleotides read TGTGCCTGGAGTGCCAATCGGGGGGAGCAGTACTTC.

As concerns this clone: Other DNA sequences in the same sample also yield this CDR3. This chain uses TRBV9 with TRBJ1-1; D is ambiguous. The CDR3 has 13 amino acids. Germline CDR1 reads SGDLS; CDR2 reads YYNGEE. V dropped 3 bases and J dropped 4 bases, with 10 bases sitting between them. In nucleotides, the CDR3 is TGTGCCAGCAGCGGCGGTATTAGCACTGAAGCTTTCTTT. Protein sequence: CASSGGISTEAFF.

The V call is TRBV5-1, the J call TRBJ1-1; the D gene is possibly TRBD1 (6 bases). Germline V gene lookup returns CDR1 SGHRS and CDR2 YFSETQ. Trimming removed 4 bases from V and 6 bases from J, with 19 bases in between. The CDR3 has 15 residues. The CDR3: CASSLGTGAGAEAFF. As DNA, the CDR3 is TGCGCCAGCAGCCTGGGGACGGGGGCGGGCGCTGAAGCTTTCTTT.

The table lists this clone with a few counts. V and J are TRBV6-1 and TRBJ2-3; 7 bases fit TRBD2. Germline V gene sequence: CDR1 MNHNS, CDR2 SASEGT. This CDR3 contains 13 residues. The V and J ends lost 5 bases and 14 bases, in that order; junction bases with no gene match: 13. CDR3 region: CASSRLSGEGWYF. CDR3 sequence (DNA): TGTGCCAGCAGTCGTCTATCGGGGGAGGGTTGGTATTTT.

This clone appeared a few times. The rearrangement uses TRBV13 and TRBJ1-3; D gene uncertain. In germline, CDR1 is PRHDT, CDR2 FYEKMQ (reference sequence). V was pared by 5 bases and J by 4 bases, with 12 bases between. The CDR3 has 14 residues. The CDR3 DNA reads TGTGCCAGCAGCGCCACAGAGACGGGAAACACCATATATTTT. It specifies CASSATETGNTIYF.

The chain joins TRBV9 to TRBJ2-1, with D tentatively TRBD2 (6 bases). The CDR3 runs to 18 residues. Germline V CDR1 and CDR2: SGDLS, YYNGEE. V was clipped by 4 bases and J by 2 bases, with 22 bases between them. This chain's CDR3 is CASSPIPADAGPYNEQFF. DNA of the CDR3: TGTGCCAGCAGCCCTATCCCTGCTGACGCGGGACCCTACAATGAGCAGTTCTTC.